The present TCR beta chain was sequenced within a study of response to subunit inactivated influenza vaccine. Study-wide results and limits: Authors suggested that a seasonal influenza vaccination recruits few new T cells each time.

TCRdb processed the RT-PCR reads anew with MiXCR; each CDR3 protein has one entry. The top ten hold roughly 10% of the sample, which has about 310,000 distinct CDR3 sequences, 20% to 25% seen once. This clonotype showed up just a few times. Its target is not known. This CDR3 is 15 amino acids long. The germline V gene has CDR1 SGHKS and CDR2 YYEKEE (reference sequence). The V end was cut by 0 bases, the J end by 2 bases, with 11 bases between. The clonotype originates from a man aged 50-75 years who received an inactivated influenza vaccine. Sample: PBMCs from blood, taken 21 months after vaccination. V usage is TRBV5-5 and J usage is TRBJ1-2; D call uncertain. This CDR3 reads CASSLEAGRNYGYTF. The CDR3 DNA reads as TGTGCCAGCAGCTTGGAGGCAGGACGCAACTATGGCTACACCTTC.